This T cell receptor beta chain was documented in a study of OX40 agonist ivuxolimab in advanced cancers. Here immunoSEQ multiplex PCR was the method, and the copy in TCRdb shows in-frame clones only, minus some. The sample shows around 80,000 clones, 85% to 90% of them seen only once. The germline CDR1 and CDR2 sequences are SGHVS and FNYEAQ. The CDR3 extends over 15 amino acids. V lost 1 base, J lost 2 bases, and 3 bases stayed unmatched. This TCR was sampled from an adult with an advanced solid tumor such as melanoma, head and neck, liver or kidney cancer. The material sequenced was CD4+ or CD8+ T cells sorted from blood, taken in a trial of the OX40 agonist ivuxolimab. This chain uses TRBV7-6 with TRBJ2-3, with TRBD2 identical over 7 bases. CDR3 sequence: CASSLGGGHTDTQYF. The CDR3 region has the DNA TGTGCCAGCAGCTTAGGGGGGGGTCACACAGATACGCAGTATTTT.